The 14 T cell receptor beta chains presented below share a single source sample, sequenced in a study of monozygotic twins with inflammatory bowel disease. TCRdb reworked the 5' RACE reads into one entry per CDR3 protein, no DNA. The sample totals under 350,000 distinct CDR3 sequences. Specimen: blood. Receptors were obtained from a human donor with ulcerative colitis or Crohn's disease, or a healthy co-twin of an affected twin (not recorded which).

V gene TRBV24-1 combines with J gene TRBJ1-5. Per the germline V gene, CDR1 is KGHDR and CDR2 is SFDVKD. The CDR3 covers 20 residues. This chain's CDR3 is CATSDFLVNLNGVGNQPQHF.

V usage is TRBV5-1 and J usage is TRBJ2-3. Per the germline V gene, CDR1 is SGHRS and CDR2 is YFSETQ. The CDR3 loop spans 13 amino acids. The CDR3 loop is CASSLAVWDTQYF.

This chain connects TRBV7-8 to TRBJ2-5. The CDR3 has 15 residues. Germline V gene data show CDR1 as SGHVS and CDR2 as FQNEAQ. This CDR3 is CASSYSGGYQETQYF.

The J gene is TRBJ2-7, the V gene TRBV6-2 or TRBV6-3; the TCRdb D gene call, TRBD1, has no DNA to confirm it. There are 14 residues in the CDR3. CDR1 and CDR2 from the germline V gene are MNHEY and SVGEGT. The chain's CDR3 is CASSLYRDTREQYF.

The chain combines TRBV6-2 or TRBV6-3 with TRBJ1-5; there is no DNA to check the TCRdb D call of TRBD1. There are 15 residues in the CDR3. From germline, CDR1 is MNHEY and CDR2 SVGEGT. CDR3: CASSYKVGPLEPQHF.

This rearrangement joins TRBV20-1 to TRBJ2-7; TCRdb gives TRBD2 as the D gene, but with no DNA this cannot be confirmed. Germline CDR1 and CDR2: DFQATT and SNEGSKA (reference sequence). This CDR3 has 13 residues. CDR3 loop: CSAPRQATYEQYF.

The chain carries TRBV20-1 and TRBJ2-7; the D call from TCRdb, TRBD1, cannot be confirmed without DNA. The CDR3 totals 15 residues. Per germline, CDR1 DFQATT and CDR2 SNEGSKA (reference sequence). The CDR3 region is CSAPNRAGERYEQYF.

The chain couples TRBV12-3 or TRBV12-4 to TRBJ2-1; TCRdb reports TRBD1, a call that lacks DNA to check it against. The CDR3 spans 14 residues. CDR3 in amino acids: CASIRTGSYNEQFF.

The chain couples TRBV27 to TRBJ2-5; the TRBD2 assignment by TCRdb is unverifiable without DNA. This CDR3 comprises 18 residues. Germline-derived CDR1 and CDR2 are MNHEY and SMNVEV (reference sequence). CDR3 protein: CASSAPFPGLAGVETQYF.

The chain couples TRBV27 to TRBJ2-7; TCRdb's D call, TRBD1, is unchecked because there is no DNA. This CDR3 contains 15 residues. Germline CDR1 is MNHEY and CDR2 is SMNVEV (reference sequence). The chain's CDR3 is CASSYTPRTGDEQYF.

The chain recombines TRBV6-5 with TRBJ1-4; checking the TCRdb D call of TRBD1 is not possible without DNA. The germline V gene encodes CDR1 MNHEY and CDR2 SVGAGI. CDR3 size: 15 residues. CDR3 amino acids: CASSYRQGQGEKLFF.

The V gene is TRBV7-2, the J gene TRBJ1-3; TCRdb selects TRBD1, and the lack of DNA leaves this call unchecked. The CDR3 sequence is 16 residues long. The V gene's germline CDR1 is SGHTA and CDR2 FQGNSA. The chain's CDR3 is CASSIRGGPVENTIYF.

This chain uses TRBV11-3 with TRBJ2-5; TCRdb selects TRBD2, and the lack of DNA leaves this call unchecked. The CDR3 extends over 15 amino acids. Looked up from germline, CDR1 is SGHNT and CDR2 is YENEEA. The CDR3: CASSLRSVAQETQYF.

The rearrangement joins TRBV29-1 to TRBJ2-1; there is no DNA to check the TCRdb D call of TRBD2. Germline V gives CDR1 SQVTM, CDR2 ANQGSEA. This CDR3 is built from 14 residues. CDR3 sequence: CSVQRTSGDNEQFF.